The clone carrying this T cell receptor beta chain was seen a few times. This specimen belongs to a study of blood T cell repertoires in COVID-19. Background on the study: Italy, Spain and the United States were the sources of the convalescent and acute COVID-19 samples. PBMCs, B-cell-depleted T cells, or T cells were the source of the cDNA or gDNA that made up the material.

Here immunoSEQ multiplex PCR was the method, and the copy in TCRdb shows in-frame clones only, minus some. The sample lists about 210,000 clones; under 90% were seen once. CDR3 length: 13 residues. Trimming stripped 2 bases from V and 4 bases from J, with 5 bases between. From germline, CDR1 is MDHEN and CDR2 SYDVKM. The origin of this receptor is a woman over 75 with COVID-19, enrolled during active disease. The J gene is TRBJ2-2, the V gene TRBV28; D is uncertain. Sequenced material: peripheral blood. The CDR3 loop reads CASSLGLTGELFF. As DNA, the CDR3 is TGTGCCAGCAGTTTAGGGCTCACCGGGGAGCTGTTTTTT.